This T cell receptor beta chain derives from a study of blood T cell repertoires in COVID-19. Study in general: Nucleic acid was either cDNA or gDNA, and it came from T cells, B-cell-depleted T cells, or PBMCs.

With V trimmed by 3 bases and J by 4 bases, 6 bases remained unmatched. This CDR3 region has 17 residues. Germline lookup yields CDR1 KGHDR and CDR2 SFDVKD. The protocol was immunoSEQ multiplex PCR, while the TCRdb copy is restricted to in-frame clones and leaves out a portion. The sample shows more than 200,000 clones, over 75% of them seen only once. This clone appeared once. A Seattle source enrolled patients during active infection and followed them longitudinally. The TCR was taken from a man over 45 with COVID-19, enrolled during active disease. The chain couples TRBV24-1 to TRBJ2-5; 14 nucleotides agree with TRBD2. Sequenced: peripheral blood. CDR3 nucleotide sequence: TGTGCCACCAGTGATCGGACTAGCGGGGGGTCTAGAGAGACCCAGTACTTC. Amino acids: CATSDRTSGGSRETQYF.